The 30 T cell receptor beta chains given below trace back to one sample, sequenced in a study of monozygotic twins with inflammatory bowel disease (dated by TCRdb to about 2019). Library generation was performed with 5' RACE. TCRdb shows the sequencer as Illumina HiSeq 2500. After the reads were reprocessed by TCRdb, one entry was made per CDR3 protein sequence, with no DNA. The table for this sample lists approximately 330,000 distinct CDR3 sequences. In total, the top ten clones hold over 2% of the sample. The material sequenced was blood. The receptors originated from a human donor with ulcerative colitis or Crohn's disease, or a healthy co-twin of an affected twin (not recorded which).

This chain links TRBV7-9 with TRBJ2-1; TCRdb's D call, TRBD1, is unchecked because there is no DNA. CDR1 is SEHNR and CDR2 is FQNEAQ in the germline V gene (reference sequence). The CDR3 sequence is 11 residues long. The CDR3 here is CASSLGGVQFF.

The chain links TRBV10-1 to TRBJ1-4; TCRdb reports TRBD1, a call that lacks DNA to check it against. CDR3 length: 16 amino acids. Germline values: CDR1 WNHNN, CDR2 SYGVQD (reference sequence). The chain's CDR3 is CASSWDRGARDEKLFF.

The chain uses TRBV20-1 and TRBJ1-6; TCRdb gives TRBD1 as the D gene, but with no DNA this cannot be confirmed. The CDR3 length is 16 residues. Per the germline V gene, CDR1 is DFQATT and CDR2 is SNEGSKA (reference sequence). The CDR3 loop reads CSASRLQGARDSPLHF.

The gene calls are TRBV15 and TRBJ1-2. This CDR3 has 14 residues. From germline, CDR1 is LNHNV and CDR2 YYDKDF (reference sequence). The CDR3 spells CATSRASVGDGYTF. Full variable domain (outside the CDR3, taken from reference TRBV15 and TRBJ1-2): DAMVIQNPRYQVTQFGKPVTLSCSQTLNHNVMYWYQQKSSQAPKLLFHYYDKDFNNEADTPDNFQSRRPNTSFCFLDIRSPGLGDTAMYLCATSRASVGDGYTFGSGTRLTVV.

The chain links TRBV27 to TRBJ1-1. This CDR3 has 15 residues. Germline V gives CDR1 MNHEY, CDR2 SMNVEV (reference sequence). The CDR3 sequence: CASSSLPEITVEAFF.

The rearrangement links TRBV2 to TRBJ2-1; TCRdb lists TRBD1, though no DNA is available to test this call. Germline V gene lookup returns CDR1 SNHLY and CDR2 FYNNEI. CDR3 length equals 13 residues. The chain's CDR3 is CASRGTGSDEQFF.

The J gene is TRBJ1-2, the V gene TRBV6-1; the D gene TCRdb calls, TRBD1, cannot be checked with no DNA. Germline loops: CDR1 MNHNS, CDR2 SASEGT. This CDR3 contains 16 residues. The CDR3 loop is CASSEERTGPSYGYTF.

The chain combines TRBV10-2 with TRBJ2-2; the D gene TCRdb calls, TRBD2, cannot be checked with no DNA. Germline-derived CDR1 and CDR2 are WSHSY and SAAADI. The CDR3 runs 16 residues. The CDR3 region is CASSEVRGRGPGELFF.

This chain uses TRBV12-3 or TRBV12-4 with TRBJ1-3. CDR3 size: 16 residues. The chain's CDR3 is CASSFWSFRAGNTIYF.

V gene TRBV7-2 combines with J gene TRBJ2-5; no DNA is available, so the TRBD1 call from TCRdb remains unchecked. The germline V gene has CDR1 SGHTA and CDR2 FQGNSA. The CDR3 loop spans 16 amino acids. The CDR3 region is CASSLSSGTDQETQYF. Using reference TRBV7-2 and TRBJ2-5 for the parts outside the CDR3, the full variable domain is GAGVSQSPSNKVTEKGKDVELRCDPISGHTALYWYRQSLGQGLEFLIYFQGNSAPDKSGLPSDRFSAERTGGSVSTLTIQRTQQEDSAVYLCASSLSSGTDQETQYFGPGTRLLVL.

This chain links TRBV7-2 with TRBJ2-1; there is no DNA to check the TCRdb D call of TRBD1. Germline CDR1 reads SGHTA; CDR2 reads FQGNSA. The CDR3 has 15 amino acids. The chain's CDR3 is CASLRRDLSYNEQFF. Combining the CDR3 with reference TRBV7-2 and TRBJ2-1 gives the whole variable domain GAGVSQSPSNKVTEKGKDVELRCDPISGHTALYWYRQSLGQGLEFLIYFQGNSAPDKSGLPSDRFSAERTGGSVSTLTIQRTQQEDSAVYLCASLRRDLSYNEQFFGPGTRLTVL.

The genes are TRBV11-3 and TRBJ2-2; TCRdb outputs TRBD2, but without DNA this stays unchecked. Germline assignment: CDR1 SGHNT and CDR2 YENEEA. The CDR3 totals 17 residues. CDR3 in amino acids: CASSPSQGRPSTGELFF. The full variable domain, rest sourced from reference TRBV11-3 and TRBJ2-2, is EAGVVQSPRYKIIEKKQPVAFWCNPISGHNTLYWYLQNLGQGPELLIRYENEEAVDDSQLPKDRFSAERLKGVDSTLKIQPAELGDSAVYLCASSPSQGRPSTGELFFGEGSRLTVL.

The chain links TRBV7-2 to TRBJ1-2; with no DNA, the TCRdb D assignment of TRBD1 cannot be verified. The germline V gene encodes CDR1 SGHTA and CDR2 FQGNSA. The CDR3 is 14 residues long. The CDR3 reads CASSSYRGGYGYTF.

V usage is TRBV14 and J usage is TRBJ2-7; TCRdb's D call, TRBD1, is unchecked because there is no DNA. CDR1 SGHDN and CDR2 FVKESK come from the germline V gene. CDR3 size: 14 residues. CDR3 loop: CASSQTGAPYEQYF.

The chain joins TRBV20-1 to TRBJ2-3. CDR1 and CDR2 from the germline V gene are DFQATT and SNEGSKA (reference sequence). This CDR3 is built from 11 residues. CDR3 sequence reads: CSVLDADTQYF.

The chain combines TRBV4-3 with TRBJ1-5; as DNA is missing, the TRBD1 call by TCRdb cannot be tested. Looked up from germline, CDR1 is LGHNA and CDR2 is YSLEER. The CDR3 has 13 amino acids. This chain's CDR3 is CASSRQENQPQHF.

The rearrangement links TRBV7-9 to TRBJ1-1. CDR1 is SEHNR and CDR2 is FQNEAQ in the germline V gene (reference sequence). The CDR3 length is 15 residues. The CDR3 sequence is CASSTTEILNTEAFF. Using reference TRBV7-9 and TRBJ1-1 for the parts outside the CDR3, the full variable domain is DTGVSQNPRHKITKRGQNVTFRCDPISEHNRLYWYRQTLGQGPEFLTYFQNEAQLEKSRLLSDRFSAERPKGSFSTLEIQRTEQGDSAMYLCASSTTEILNTEAFFGQGTRLTVV.

CDR3 sequence reads: CASSETIEGHNEQFF. The V gene is TRBV6-1, the J gene TRBJ2-1; TCRdb returns TRBD2, unconfirmable since there is no DNA. This CDR3 has 15 residues. Germline V lookup: CDR1 MNHNS, CDR2 SASEGT.

This rearrangement joins TRBV30 to TRBJ1-5. Germline V gene sequence: CDR1 GTSNPN, CDR2 SVGIG (reference sequence). The length of the CDR3 is 15 residues. CDR3 amino acids: CAWSDGGGSNQPQHF.

The CDR3 spells CASSQNPYYPPTDTQYF. The V and J genes are TRBV9 and TRBJ2-3; TCRdb gives TRBD1 as the D gene, but with no DNA this cannot be confirmed. This CDR3 is built from 17 residues. Germline V gene lookup returns CDR1 SGDLS and CDR2 YYNGEE.

The V and J genes are TRBV30 and TRBJ1-3. This CDR3 is 15 amino acids long. The germline V gene has CDR1 GTSNPN and CDR2 SVGIG (reference sequence). The CDR3 region is CAWSLDRDVGNTIYF.

The gene calls are TRBV20-1 and TRBJ2-7; as DNA is missing, the TRBD2 call by TCRdb cannot be tested. The CDR3 sequence is 11 residues long. Germline CDR1 DFQATT, CDR2 SNEGSKA (reference sequence). CDR3 region: CSARDWKGQYF.

V and J are TRBV20-1 and TRBJ2-3; TCRdb calls TRBD1, which cannot be checked without DNA. This CDR3 region has 14 residues. The germline V gene encodes CDR1 DFQATT and CDR2 SNEGSKA (reference sequence). The CDR3: CSARAGRRTDTQYF.

The chain is built from TRBV20-1 and TRBJ2-3; TCRdb indicates TRBD1, and absent DNA this call remains unverified. This CDR3 is built from 16 residues. Germline CDR1 reads DFQATT; CDR2 reads SNEGSKA (reference sequence). The CDR3 is CSARANRGLDTDTQYF.

The chain combines TRBV10-3 with TRBJ2-2; TCRdb indicates TRBD2, and absent DNA this call remains unverified. CDR3 length: 17 residues. CDR1 and CDR2 from the germline V gene are ENHRY and SYGVKD. The CDR3 spells CAISEKTSGSYTGELFF.

The chain combines TRBV30 with TRBJ1-3. CDR3 length: 12 residues. Germline CDR1 reads GTSNPN; CDR2 reads SVGIG (reference sequence). Here the CDR3 reads CAWSLGGNTIYF. The full variable domain, completed using reference TRBV30 and TRBJ1-3, is SQTIHQWPATLVQPVGSPLSLECTVEGTSNPNLYWYRQAAGRGLQLLFYSVGIGQISSEVPQNLSASRPQDRQFILSSKKLLLSDSGFYLCAWSLGGNTIYFGEGSWLTVV.

The genes are TRBV5-1 and TRBJ2-3; TCRdb's D gene call, TRBD2, goes unchecked for lack of DNA. The CDR3 runs 16 residues. The germline CDR1 and CDR2 sequences are SGHRS and YFSETQ. The CDR3: CASSPSGGAGTDTQYF.

The genes are TRBV20-1 and TRBJ1-5. Looked up from germline, CDR1 is DFQATT and CDR2 is SNEGSKA (reference sequence). This CDR3 comprises 13 residues. The CDR3 here is CSAGQNSNQPQHF.

The rearrangement uses TRBV7-9 and TRBJ1-4. The V gene's germline CDR1 is SEHNR and CDR2 FQNEAQ (reference sequence). The CDR3 covers 15 residues. CDR3 amino acids: CASSGGTHENEKLFF.

This chain connects TRBV20-1 to TRBJ1-2. Germline CDR1 is DFQATT and CDR2 is SNEGSKA (reference sequence). The CDR3 has 14 amino acids. The CDR3: CSARGQTANYGYTF.